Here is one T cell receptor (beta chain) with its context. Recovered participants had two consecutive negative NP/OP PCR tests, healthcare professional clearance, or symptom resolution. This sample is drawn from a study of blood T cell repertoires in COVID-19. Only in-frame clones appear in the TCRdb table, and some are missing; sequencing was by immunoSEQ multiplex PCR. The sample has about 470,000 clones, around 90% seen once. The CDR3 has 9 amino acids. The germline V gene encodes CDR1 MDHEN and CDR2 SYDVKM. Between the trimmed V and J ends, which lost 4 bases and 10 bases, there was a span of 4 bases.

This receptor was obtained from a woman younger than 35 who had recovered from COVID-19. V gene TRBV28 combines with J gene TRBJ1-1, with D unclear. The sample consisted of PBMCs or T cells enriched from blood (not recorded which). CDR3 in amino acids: CASSSSAFF. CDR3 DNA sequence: TGTGCCAGCAGTTCCTCAGCTTTCTTT. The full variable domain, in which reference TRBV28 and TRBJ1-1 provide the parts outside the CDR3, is DVKVTQSSRYLVKRTGEKVFLECVQDMDHENMFWYRQDPGLGLRLIYFSYDVKMKEKGDIPEGYSVSREKKERFSLILESASTNQTSMYLCASSSSAFFGQGTRLTVV.